This T cell receptor beta chain was profiled in a study of cytomegalovirus exposure and HLA in healthy donors. The CDR3 is 13 amino acids. The germline V gene encodes CDR1 SGHTA and CDR2 FQGNSA. The germline V and J ends were trimmed by 8 bases and 0 bases, with 8 bases remaining between them. This clone was recorded a few times. PCR primers comprised 60 Vbeta and 13 Jbeta primers. The assay was immunoSEQ multiplex PCR, and TCRdb's table has in-frame clones only and misses some. The table has about 150,000 clones, over 75% seen once. The sequence was collected from a young man in good health. The chain employs TRBV7-2 and TRBJ1-5, with D hard to call. Sequencing was performed on PBMCs. CDR3 nucleotide sequence: TGTGCCAGCGCGGCGGATAGCAATCAGCCCCAGCATTTT. Translated: CASAADSNQPQHF.